This TCR beta chain was identified in a study of T cell responses to AZD1222 COVID-19 vaccine (dated by TCRdb to 2020 to 2022). Study-level background: AZD1222 recipients given second doses at about 4 weeks or at about 12 weeks were pooled, since spike-specific TCR depth and breadth were not found to differ between the two schedules. TCR sequencing covered more than 230 trial participants: 200 to 220 given two doses of AZD1222 and 26 given two doses of MenACWY control vaccine. Trial participants were enrolled by age into 18-55, 56-69 and 70-plus year subgroups, with roughly 160, 29 and 62 TCR-sequenced participants respectively.

Of note for this clone: It has no known antigen specificity. No base quality information exists; no much larger clone differs at one position.

What the work shows at the level of the full study, not this receptor alone: The vaccine-associated CD4 TCRs covered the entire spike protein, and the dominant responses fell in regions 160-218 and 743-854. After two AZD1222 doses, spike-specific TCR breadth and depth were significantly higher than at day 0 and than in MenACWY recipients. No day 14 peak-response samples were available, so repertoires were characterized only after the peak T cell response. The 56-69-year group was small, and its depth increase did not reach significance, likely because of low power. Participants were mostly white British and included more females than males, and it was suggested by the authors that clonal diversity may have been underestimated. Conclusions about previously exposed vaccinees are limited, since just six AZD1222 recipients were seropositive for SARS-CoV-2 at baseline. Epitopes outside the regions mutated in the B.1.351 and B.1.1.7 variants were reportedly recognized by nearly half of the unique spike-specific TCRs.

The time point label of this sample denotes: baseline before first vaccination. Samples from vaccinated people were obtained from the UK trials COV001 and COV002, which included a single-blind randomized controlled phase 2/3 trial of AZD1222 (ChAdOx1 nCoV-19) in healthy adults. For TCRbeta chain sequencing, PBMC samples were collected from trial participants at day 0 and at day 28 after the second dose. The CDR3 covers 11 residues, taking in both the cysteine and the phenylalanine. Only the CDR3 region is kept as DNA, spanning 33 bases read in frame from base 1. V sheds 10 bases and J sheds 2 bases, leaving 8 bases between their ends. The CDR3 regions of human TCRbeta chains were analyzed by immunosequencing. Turning to the authors' computational methods: TCRs in the repertoires were matched against a reference library of SARS-CoV-2-specific TCRs that had been generated with the MIRA antigen-specificity platform. Breadth was defined as the fraction of unique TCRs that were SARS-CoV-2-associated, and depth was defined as the fraction of total T cells that were SARS-CoV-2-associated. Each spike-specific TCR was assigned to its reactive spike region and to a CD4 or CD8 class using the MIRA data. Log10-transformed breadth and depth values were compared by one-way ANOVA with Sidak's multiple comparisons tests. The table comes from immuneACCESS by way of TCRdb, which keeps in-frame sequences with V and J called. Part of the clones is missing from these tables; in studies checked, under half for an unresolved V gene and the rest for unknown reasons. Clonal size and the V and J genes are those of that table, whereas D and trimming came from the DNA. The sample table holds 150,000 to 200,000 clones, of which roughly 90% were seen once. The ten largest account for approximately 4.8% of the sample.

The chain employs TRBV12-3 or TRBV12-4 and TRBJ1-1; there is no confident call for the D gene. The specimen was peripheral blood, collected on day 0 of AZD1222 vaccination. This receptor was obtained from an adult in good health. The CDR3 loop reads CATTVNTEAFF. In nucleotides, the sequence is TGTGCCACCACAGTTAACACTGAAGCTTTCTTT.